The 19 T cell receptor beta chains below all came from one sample that was sequenced in a study of beta chain features in type 1 diabetes. Study-level points and caveats: TCRB CDR3 length was moderately but significantly reduced in all four CD4+ subsets of Type 1 diabetes patients.

Reverse transcribing all isolated RNA meant expressed TCRB transcripts were sequenced. Clones were read by immunoSEQ multiplex PCR, and TCRdb kept only the in-frame ones, dropping some. The sample carries 40,000 to 45,000 clones, 65% to 70% recorded once. These receptors are not linked to any known antigen. Sequences were obtained from Tregs from blood. The source of these receptors is a young woman with type 1 diabetes.

The chain uses TRBV7-2 and TRBJ2-7; unclear D gene. The germline V gene encodes CDR1 SGHTA and CDR2 FQGNSA. This CDR3 has 11 amino acids. V was trimmed by 1 base and J by 7 bases, leaving 5 bases between them. Here the CDR3 reads CASSLDREQYF. The CDR3 DNA reads TGTGCCAGCAGCTTAGATCGGGAGCAGTACTTC.

The chain couples TRBV5-1 to TRBJ2-7; D remains ambiguous. CDR1 SGHRS and CDR2 YFSETQ come from the germline V gene. The V end lost 7 bases, the J end lost 6 bases, and 14 bases lay between the germline ends. This CDR3 comprises 12 residues. CDR3 amino acids: CASYSGLGEQYF. DNA of the CDR3: TGCGCCAGCTATTCGGGTCTTGGCGAGCAGTACTTC.

The chain recombines TRBV7-9 with TRBJ1-2; 9 bases are a match to TRBD1. V trimming: 8 bases; J trimming: 4 bases; junction bases outside the gene matches: 11. Germline V gene lookup returns CDR1 SEHNR and CDR2 FQNEAQ (reference sequence). There are 15 residues in the CDR3. The CDR3 spells CASRPGDRDGYGYTF. CDR3 coding DNA: TGTGCCAGCCGGCCCGGGGACAGGGATGGCTATGGCTACACCTTC.

This clone appeared a few times. The CDR3 loop reads CSVGGQLWGEQFF. For the CDR3, the DNA is TGCAGCGTTGGGGGGCAGCTTTGGGGTGAGCAGTTCTTC. V is TRBV29-1 and J is TRBJ2-1, with a possible D match to TRBD1 (6 bases). Germline-derived CDR1 and CDR2 are SQVTM and ANQGSEA. V shed 4 bases and J shed 9 bases, with 16 bases lying between them. CDR3 length: 13 residues.

J is TRBJ2-1 and V is TRBV4-3; 7 positions agree with TRBD2. Germline values: CDR1 LGHNA, CDR2 YSLEER. V was clipped by 8 bases and J by 10 bases; unmatched bases: 8. CDR3 length: 12 residues. CDR3 sequence: CASGPSGGEQFF. The CDR3, as DNA: TGCGCCAGCGGACCGTCGGGGGGAGAGCAGTTCTTC.

This clone was counted between two and nine times. The chain has TRBV5-5 and TRBJ2-5; D is perhaps TRBD2 (5 bases). The germline V gene encodes CDR1 SGHKS and CDR2 YYEKEE (reference sequence). CDR3 length: 15 amino acids. V shed 1 base and J shed 4 bases, with 14 bases lying between them. The CDR3: CASSLSGLPPETQYF. CDR3 DNA: TGTGCCAGCAGCTTGAGCGGCCTGCCCCCAGAGACCCAGTACTTC.

The CDR3 DNA reads TGTGCCAGCAGTTCAATACCCCCGACAGGGAGGGAGCAGTACTTC. Translating gives CASSSIPPTGREQYF. The chain has TRBV27 and TRBJ2-7, with D perhaps TRBD1 (7 bases). Trimming removed 4 bases from V and 7 bases from J, with 20 bases in between. The germline gives CDR1 MNHEY, CDR2 SMNVEV (reference sequence). This CDR3 region has 15 residues.

The chain uses TRBV5-1 and TRBJ1-5; D gene ambiguous. This CDR3 region has 13 residues. Germline assignment: CDR1 SGHRS and CDR2 YFSETQ. Trimming shortened V by 0 bases and J by 3 bases, and 4 bases separated the two germline ends. The CDR3 DNA follows: TGCGCCAGCAGCTTGGATCTCAATCAGCCCCAGCATTTT. It translates to CASSLDLNQPQHF.

The chain uses TRBV7-3 and TRBJ1-6, with 8 bases that match TRBD1. After removal of 6 bases from V and 10 bases from J, the junction contained 11 bases not matched to a gene. The CDR3 loop spans 15 amino acids. Germline loops: CDR1 SGHTA, CDR2 FQGTGA. The CDR3 nucleotides are TGTGCCAGCAGGCGCCCAGGGGGCTATGGCTCACCCCTCCACTTT. Translated, it gives CASRRPGGYGSPLHF.

This clone has a handful of counts. The chain uses TRBV29-1 and TRBJ2-3, with 15 nucleotides matching TRBD2. The germline V gene has CDR1 SQVTM and CDR2 ANQGSEA. V shed 7 bases and J 5 bases; nucleotides not matched to a gene: 4. This CDR3 has 14 amino acids. The CDR3 protein is CSGSGLAGGDTQYF. CDR3 DNA sequence: TGCAGCGGGTCGGGACTAGCGGGAGGAGATACGCAGTATTTT.

The chain is built from TRBV9 and TRBJ1-1; 7 nucleotides line up with TRBD1. CDR1 is SGDLS and CDR2 is YYNGEE in the germline V gene. The CDR3 contains 12 residues. V shed 4 bases and J 3 bases; nucleotides not matched to a gene: 0. CDR3 in DNA: TGTGCCAGCAGCCAGGGGGACACTGAAGCTTTCTTT. This gives the protein CASSQGDTEAFF.

This clone was seen a few times. Different DNA sequences within this sample yield the same CDR3. The chain combines TRBV10-2 with TRBJ1-2, with a possible D match to TRBD1 (5 bases). The CDR3 has 12 residues. V gave up 10 bases and J gave up 2 bases, with 11 bases separating them. Looked up from germline, CDR1 is WSHSY and CDR2 is SAAADI. In DNA, the CDR3 is TGCGCCATCAGAACAGGAAACTATGGCTACACCTTC. Protein product: CAIRTGNYGYTF.

The chain has TRBV5-6 and TRBJ1-5; 8 positions match TRBD1. Looked up from germline, CDR1 is SGHDT and CDR2 is YYEEEE. V lost 4 bases to trimming and J lost 2 bases; unmatched junction nucleotides: 8. CDR3 length equals 16 residues. DNA for the CDR3: TGTGCCAGCAGCGTACACAGGGGGACGGGCAATCAGCCCCAGCATTTT. Encoded protein: CASSVHRGTGNQPQHF.

V and J are TRBV7-9 and TRBJ1-5; D may be TRBD1 (5 bases). Germline V gene data show CDR1 as SEHNR and CDR2 as FQNEAQ (reference sequence). Trimming left V 1 base short and J 7 bases short, with 14 bases between. This CDR3 comprises 15 residues. The CDR3 region is CASSLVLGVEQPQHF. In DNA, the CDR3 is TGTGCCAGCAGCTTAGTGTTAGGGGTGGAGCAGCCCCAGCATTTT.

J is TRBJ1-1 and V is TRBV4-1; D might be TRBD1 (5 bases). The V gene's germline CDR1 is MGHRA and CDR2 YSYEKL. The CDR3 has 15 amino acids. V lost 8 bases, J lost 11 bases, and 27 bases lay in between. CDR3 DNA: TGCGCCAGCCGCACACGCGACCTGGGGCGCTTGAGGGCTTTCTTT. Amino acids: CASRTRDLGRLRAFF.

The chain uses TRBV28 and TRBJ2-3; 10 bases map to TRBD1. V dropped 6 bases and J dropped 6; count of bases not matched to a gene: 12. The germline V gene has CDR1 MDHEN and CDR2 SYDVKM. The CDR3 extends over 16 amino acids. Here the CDR3 reads CASRPPGQGLLDTQYF. Written as DNA, the CDR3 is TGTGCCAGCAGACCACCGGGACAGGGGCTTTTGGATACGCAGTATTTT.

The chain has TRBV7-8 and TRBJ2-7; 9 positions agree with TRBD1. The V gene end was trimmed by 2 bases and the J gene end by 7 bases; junction bases not matched to a gene: 9. The CDR3 runs 15 residues. Germline-derived CDR1 and CDR2 are SGHVS and FQNEAQ. In DNA, the CDR3 is TGTGCCAGCAGCTTACCGTCCGGGACAGGGTATGAGCAGTACTTC. Its translation is CASSLPSGTGYEQYF.

This chain uses TRBV5-5 with TRBJ2-1, with a possible D match to TRBD2 (5 bases). The length of the CDR3 is 14 residues. Per the germline V gene, CDR1 is SGHKS and CDR2 is YYEKEE (reference sequence). V lost 1 base and J lost 9, with 14 bases in between. Written as DNA, the CDR3 is TGTGCCAGCAGCTTGATTAGAGGGTCCAGTGAGCAGTTCTTC. As protein: CASSLIRGSSEQFF.

The rearrangement links TRBV14 to TRBJ1-1, with 8 nucleotides matching TRBD1. Losses at the gene ends were 2 bases for V and 4 bases for J; bases not matched to a gene: 9. Germline V gene sequence: CDR1 SGHDN, CDR2 FVKESK. The CDR3 is 16 amino acids. The CDR3 DNA follows: TGTGCCAGCAGCCAAACCCCGGGACAGGTGGGCACTGAAGCTTTCTTT. This translates into CASSQTPGQVGTEAFF.